This TCR beta chain was identified during a study of control samples from healthy donors and cancer patients. Measured with immunoSEQ multiplex PCR; TCRdb has only the in-frame clones, and not every one. The sample contains around 80,000 clones, about nine tenths of which appear only once. The sequenced sample consisted of blood. This sequence was found in a man aged 45-65 years in good health.

CDR3 sequence reads: CASIYKGGAYEQYF. The CDR3 DNA is TGTGCCAGCATCTACAAGGGGGGGGCCTACGAGCAGTACTTC. This sequence joins TRBV6-5 and TRBJ2-7, with a tentative D call TRBD2 (7 bases). V was cut by 7 bases and J by 2 bases, with 15 bases left in between. CDR3 size: 14 residues. Germline V gene lookup returns CDR1 MNHEY and CDR2 SVGAGI.